This is a list of T cell receptor beta chains from one sample in a study of neoadjuvant anti-PD-1 for oral cavity cancer. Generated by immunoSEQ multiplex PCR, the TCRdb table keeps only in-frame clones and is missing some. The sample lists some 10,000 clones, around three fifths seen once, with 7.8% in the top ten. The specimen was tumor tissue, collected after nivolumab (anti-PD-1) treatment. The receptors were sampled from a person between 40 and 79 years old with oral cavity squamous cell carcinoma. Each CDR3 is given with its conserved first and last residue. Fields, in order: clone size, D gene, J gene, V gene, CDR3 DNA, CDR3 protein. The D gene is left open where the match is weak. Rows give clone size only sometimes, using once, few, many, or a class for an expanded clone.

>NA|NA|TRBJ1-2|TRBV7-9
TGTGCCAGCAGCCTAGATGGACTGCTGTGGGGCTACACCTTC
CASSLDGLLWGYTF
>once|NA|TRBJ2-7|TRBV6-6
TGTGCCAGCAGTTACGGGGAGGGGGGAACCTACGAGCAGTACTTC
CASSYGEGGTYEQYF
>NA|TRBD2|TRBJ2-7|TRBV7-9
TGTGCCAGCAGCTTGACTAGCGGGAGGATTCGAGAGCAGTACTTC
CASSLTSGRIREQYF
>NA|TRBD2|TRBJ2-7|TRBV7-6
TGTGCCAGCACTGGACTAGCGGGGGGGAGGTCCTACGAGCAGTACTTC
CASTGLAGGRSYEQYF
>NA|NA|TRBJ1-2|TRBV9
TGTGCCAGCAGCGCCGGGTACTATGGCTACACCTTC
CASSAGYYGYTF
>NA|TRBD1|TRBJ1-3|TRBV4-2
TGTGCCAGCAGCCCCCCCCCAGGGGGCGCGCAAGGAAACACCATATATTTT
CASSPPPGGAQGNTIYF
>few|TRBD1|TRBJ2-1|TRBV6-1
TGTGCCAGCAGTCACGGGACAGGGGGCTGGAATGAGCAGTTCTTC
CASSHGTGGWNEQFF
>NA|NA|TRBJ1-1|TRBV10-3
TGTGCCATCAGTGAGAATCAGGGGACGAACACTGAAGCTTTCTTT
CAISENQGTNTEAFF
>NA|TRBD1|TRBJ2-2|TRBV5-6
TGTGCCAGCAGCAGGCCAGGGGGCACCGGGGAGCTGTTTTTT
CASSRPGGTGELFF
>NA|TRBD1|TRBJ1-3|TRBV11-2
TGTGCCAGCAGCTTAGTCCCCCAGGGGGAGGCTGGAAACACCATATATTTT
CASSLVPQGEAGNTIYF
>few|TRBD1|TRBJ1-2|TRBV18
TGTGCCAGCCACCCGGGAGGGGGCCTCGAGGGCTACACCTTC
CASHPGGGLEGYTF
>once|TRBD2|TRBJ2-5|TRBV30
TGTGCCTGGACCCAGCGGGAGCGAGGGACCCAGTACTTC
CAWTQRERGTQYF
>NA|NA|TRBJ1-1|TRBV5-6
TGTGCCAGCAGCTTGCGGGGCACTGAAGCTTTCTTT
CASSLRGTEAFF
>NA|NA|TRBJ2-5|TRBV5-1
TGCGCCAGCAGCGGGAACCCTCAAGAGACCCAGTACTTC
CASSGNPQETQYF
>NA|NA|TRBJ2-3|TRBV19
TGTGCCTCTAACCACGACACAGATACGCAGTATTTT
CASNHDTDTQYF
>NA|NA|TRBJ1-1|TRBV9
TGTGCCAGCAGCGTAGAGGCAGGGAACACTGAAGCTTTCTTT
CASSVEAGNTEAFF
>NA|NA|TRBJ1-5|TRBV15
TGTGCCACCAGCAGAGACCGGGCCCTTTGGGGTAGCAATCAGCCCCAGCATTTT
CATSRDRALWGSNQPQHF
>once|NA|TRBJ2-2|TRBV9
TGTGCCAGCAGCGTGGACCTAACCGGGGAGCTGTTTTTT
CASSVDLTGELFF
>NA|TRBD1|TRBJ2-5|TRBV6-1
TGTGCCAGCAGCTCCGGGACAGGGCTTGGGACCCAGTACTTC
CASSSGTGLGTQYF
>NA|TRBD1|TRBJ2-1|TRBV6-1
TGTGCCAGTTGGGACAGGGGGAGTAATGAGCAGTTCTTC
CASWDRGSNEQFF
>NA|NA|TRBJ2-2|TRBV2
TGTGCCAGCAGTGGAAGGGAGTGGACCGGGGAGCTGTTTTTT
CASSGREWTGELFF
>few|TRBD2|TRBJ2-7|TRBV29-1
TGCAGCGTTGTTGCTAGCGGGAGGCAGGAGGAGCAGTACTTC
CSVVASGRQEEQYF
>NA|NA|TRBJ1-2|TRBV7-9
TGTGCCAGCAGCTTAGAAAGGGGGGACTATGGCTACACCTTC
CASSLERGDYGYTF
>few|TRBD1|TRBJ1-1|TRBV5-1
TGCGCCAGCAGCTTGGCCAACAGGGGGAATCTGTTCACTGAAGCTTTCTTT
CASSLANRGNLFTEAFF
>NA|NA|TRBJ2-7|TRBV27
TGTGCCAGCAGTTTGACGGCGAGCTCCTACGAGCAGTACTTC
CASSLTASSYEQYF
>NA|TRBD1|TRBJ2-2|TRBV18
TGTGCCAGCTCACTGCGCCGGGACAGGGTAGCGAACACCGGGGAGCTGTTTTTT
CASSLRRDRVANTGELFF
>NA|NA|TRBJ1-2|TRBV6-4
TGTGCCAGCAGTGACCAGCAAGGTTATGGCTACACCTTC
CASSDQQGYGYTF
>NA|NA|TRBJ2-2|TRBV6-1
TGTGCCACCGCCCCGGGGGTGAACACCGGGGAGCTGTTTTTT
CATAPGVNTGELFF
>NA|TRBD1|TRBJ1-1|TRBV5-6
TGTGCCAGCAGGGGACAGGGGGTGAGACTTTGGAACACTGAAGCTTTCTTT
CASRGQGVRLWNTEAFF
>once|NA|TRBJ2-4|TRBV6-1
TGTGCCAGCAGTGAGGGGGCAAGAAACATTCAGTACTTC
CASSEGARNIQYF